The 7 T cell receptor beta chains below all came from one sample that was sequenced in a study of T cell clonality in common variable immunodeficiency. Assay: immunoSEQ multiplex PCR; the TCRdb copy retains only in-frame clones and omits some. This repertoire holds about 39,000 clones, and none appear only once. Sequences were obtained from peripheral blood mononuclear cells. The receptors were gathered from a person aged 18-70 years in good health.

This clone was observed at least ten times. The CDR3 end is not reached by the read, which stops 3 residues before it; the germline J gene fills it in. The chain employs TRBV19 and TRBJ2-1, with 12 bases lining up with TRBD2. The CDR3 length is 16 residues. V lost 2 bases and J lost 4; bases outside the gene matches: 3. Germline V gene lookup returns CDR1 LNHDA and CDR2 SQIVND (reference sequence). CDR3 amino acids: CASSIRLAGGYNEQFF. CDR3 DNA (partial): TGTGCCAGTAGTATACGGCTAGCGGGGGGGTACAATGAG.

The sample holds many counts of this clone. The read stops 3 residues short of the end of the CDR3; the missing end is completed from the germline J gene. V and J are TRBV20-1 and TRBJ2-3; TRBD1 agrees at 9 bases. V was pared by 6 bases and J by 3 bases, with 10 bases of the junction left unmatched. From germline, CDR1 is DFQATT and CDR2 SNEGSKA (reference sequence). This CDR3 has 15 amino acids. Incomplete CDR3 DNA: TGCAGTGCGAACCTGGACAGGGGAGGAACAGATACG. Translating it yields CSANLDRGGTDT. The CDR3 in full is CSANLDRGGTDTQYF.

This clone was counted at least ten times. The CDR3 extends 3 residues past the end of the read, so its final part is completed from the germline J gene. The chain has TRBV19 and TRBJ1-2; 10 nucleotides agree with TRBD1. The V and J ends lost 7 bases and 3 bases, in that order; junction bases with no gene match: 5. There are 14 residues in the CDR3. Germline CDR1 and CDR2: LNHDA and SQIVND (reference sequence). CDR3 bases read: TGTGCCAGTAAGGACAGGGGGGTGGACTATGGC. Its protein is CASKDRGVDYG. The CDR3 in full is CASKDRGVDYGYTF.

There are many counts of this clone. The read stops 3 residues short of the end of the CDR3; the missing end is completed from the germline J gene. The chain joins TRBV18 to TRBJ1-6, with D unclear. Trimming took off 2 bases at V and 10 bases at J, with 15 bases between the two ends. Germline V lookup: CDR1 KGHSH, CDR2 LQKENI. The CDR3 sequence is 15 residues long. Partial CDR3 DNA: TGTGCCAGCTCACCAGTGCAGACTCTTGGGTCACCC. It yields the protein CASSPVQTLGSP. The whole CDR3 reads CASSPVQTLGSPLHF. The full variable domain, in which reference TRBV18 and TRBJ1-6 provide the parts outside the CDR3, is NAGVMQNPRHLVRRRGQEARLRCSPMKGHSHVYWYRQLPEEGLKFMVYLQKENIIDESGMPKERFSAEFPKEGPSILRIQQVVRGDSAAYFCASSPVQTLGSPLHFGNGTRLTVT.

This clone has a count of ten or more. The missing CDR3 end, 3 residues past where the read stops, is filled in from the germline J gene. The rearrangement uses TRBV7-2 and TRBJ1-4; 9 bases fit TRBD1. Germline CDR1 is SGHTA and CDR2 is FQGNSA. The ends lost 0 bases at V and 0 bases at J; junction bases unmatched: 2. The CDR3 has 17 amino acids. CDR3 bases read: TGTGCCAGCAGCTTAGCCGGGACAGGGTCAACTAATGAAAAA. Its protein is CASSLAGTGSTNEK. The CDR3 reads in full as CASSLAGTGSTNEKLFF.

This clone was detected a few times. The read is 3 residues too short to cover the CDR3 end, so that end is filled in from the germline J gene. This rearrangement joins TRBV19 to TRBJ1-2; D gene uncertain. Germline V gene lookup returns CDR1 LNHDA and CDR2 SQIVND (reference sequence). The CDR3 runs 19 residues. CDR3 region: CASSIGLLAGASISYDYTF. The covered CDR3 bases are TGTGCCAGTAGTATAGGCCTCCTAGCGGGAGCTTCCATCTCCTACGAC.

Comments on this clone: From the germline J gene comes the end of the CDR3, since the read stops 3 residues before it. The chain uses TRBV6-1 and TRBJ1-5; the D is unclear. CDR3 length: 14 amino acids. The germline V gene encodes CDR1 MNHNS and CDR2 SASEGT. V was pared by 2 bases and J by 6 bases, with 11 bases between. Incomplete CDR3 DNA: TGTGCCAGCAGTGAAAGGCAGGCGGGTCAGCCC. Its translation: CASSERQAGQP. The whole CDR3 sequence reads CASSERQAGQPQHF.